The 23 T cell receptor beta chains given below trace back to one sample, sequenced in a study of Graves' ophthalmopathy and Graves' hyperthyroidism. Amplification from RNA transcripts yielded the TCR beta CDR3 regions. HTBI primers were employed in first-round RT-PCR, then a second-round multiplex PCR followed. Each CDR3 protein gets one entry after TCRdb re-called the multiplex PCR reads with MiXCR. The sample has 340,000 or so distinct CDR3 sequences, 15% to 20% seen once. The sequencing sample was made of peripheral blood. These receptors were obtained from an adult man with Graves' ophthalmopathy.

This clonotype has only a few counts. This chain connects TRBV27 to TRBJ2-7; perhaps TRBD1 as D (6 bases). There are 14 residues in the CDR3. Germline V lookup: CDR1 MNHEY, CDR2 SMNVEV (reference sequence). Trimming removed 7 bases at V and 1 base at J, with 14 bases between. The CDR3 bases are TGTGCCAGCAAGAAACGGGACACGTCCTACGAGCAGTACTTC. Translating it yields CASKKRDTSYEQYF.

This clonotype was seen ten or more times. The chain couples TRBV7-2 to TRBJ2-7; maybe TRBD2 (7 bases). The CDR3 has 15 amino acids. V lost 8 bases, J lost 2 bases, and 19 bases lay in between. Germline V lookup: CDR1 SGHTA, CDR2 FQGNSA. As DNA, the CDR3 is TGTGCCAGCGCCTTCAAGGGGGGGGCAACCTACGAGCAGTACTTC. Its translation: CASAFKGGATYEQYF. The full variable domain, its missing parts supplied by reference TRBV7-2 and TRBJ2-7, is GAGVSQSPSNKVTEKGKDVELRCDPISGHTALYWYRQSLGQGLEFLIYFQGNSAPDKSGLPSDRFSAERTGGSVSTLTIQRTQQEDSAVYLCASAFKGGATYEQYFGPGTRLTVT.

This clonotype has a count of ten or more. This chain joins TRBV19 and TRBJ1-1; 7 nucleotides agree with TRBD1. The CDR3 spans 19 residues. With 4 bases clipped from V and 0 bases from J, the junction kept 17 bases outside the gene matches. Germline V CDR1 and CDR2: LNHDA, SQIVND (reference sequence). CDR3 in DNA: TGTGCCAGTAGTAGCATGGACAGGCCCTTCAATCTGTTGAACACTGAAGCTTTCTTT. This encodes CASSSMDRPFNLLNTEAFF.

This clonotype was found many times. CDR3 coding DNA: TGTGCCAGCAGTGACACTTACAATCAGCCCCAGCATTTT. This translates into CASSDTYNQPQHF. The rearrangement links TRBV2 to TRBJ1-5, with no clear D. This CDR3 spans 13 amino acids. The germline V and J ends were trimmed by 3 bases and 3 bases, with 6 bases remaining between them. Germline V gene data show CDR1 as SNHLY and CDR2 as FYNNEI. The entire variable domain, with the rest obtained from reference TRBV2 and TRBJ1-5, is as follows: EPEVTQTPSHQVTQMGQEVILRCVPISNHLYFYWYRQILGQKVEFLVSFYNNEISEKSEIFDDQFSVERPDGSNFTLKIRSTKLEDSAMYFCASSDTYNQPQHFGDGTRLSIL.

This clonotype showed up many times. CDR3 sequence: CASSTGTASQAFF. CDR3 in DNA: TGTGCCAGCAGTACTGGGACAGCTTCTCAAGCTTTCTTT. The chain has TRBV11-1 and TRBJ1-1; TRBD1 aligns across 7 bases. Germline CDR1 reads SGHAT; CDR2 reads FQDESV (reference sequence). This CDR3 region has 13 residues. After removal of 6 bases from V and 9 bases from J, the junction contained 10 bases not matched to a gene. Full variable domain (rest looked up from reference TRBV11-1 and TRBJ1-1): EAEVAQSPRYKITEKSQAVAFWCDPISGHATLYWYRQILGQGPELLVQFQDESVVDDSQLPKDRFSAERLKGVDSTLKIQPAELGDSAMYLCASSTGTASQAFFGQGTRLTVV.

This clonotype was counted many times. The chain couples TRBV3-1 to TRBJ2-5; 9 positions match TRBD1. Germline V CDR1 and CDR2: LGHDT, YNNKEL (reference sequence). This CDR3 is 15 amino acids long. After removal of 0 bases from V and 7 bases from J, the junction contained 6 bases not matched to a gene. This CDR3 reads CASSQDGTGTVTQYF. CDR3 sequence (DNA): TGTGCCAGCAGCCAAGACGGGACAGGGACGGTGACCCAGTACTTC.

This clonotype has at least ten counts. This chain links TRBV19 with TRBJ1-5; 11 bases are a match to TRBD1. The germline V gene has CDR1 LNHDA and CDR2 SQIVND (reference sequence). V lost 6 bases, J lost 7 bases, and 5 bases stayed unmatched. This CDR3 has 14 residues. CDR3 sequence (DNA): TGTGCCAGTAGCAAGGGACAGGGGGGCCAGCCCCAGCATTTT. It yields the protein CASSKGQGGQPQHF.

The J gene is TRBJ1-1, the V gene TRBV6-1; the D is unclear. The V and J ends lost 6 bases and 4 bases respectively, with 15 bases between them. The length of the CDR3 is 14 residues. The germline V gene encodes CDR1 MNHNS and CDR2 SASEGT. CDR3 amino acids: CASRTHEDSTEAFF. CDR3 DNA sequence: TGTGCCAGCAGGACCCATGAGGACTCCACTGAAGCTTTCTTT.

This clonotype was seen ten or more times. This sequence joins TRBV7-8 and TRBJ2-5; D could derive from TRBD1 or TRBD2 (5 bases each). Germline V lookup: CDR1 SGHVS, CDR2 FQNEAQ. CDR3 length: 13 residues. V lost 2 bases, J lost 3 bases, and 7 bases lay in between. The CDR3 bases are TGTGCCAGCAGCTTAAGAGGGGAAGAGACCCAGTACTTC. Translation: CASSLRGEETQYF.

This clonotype was detected many times. The V gene is TRBV11-2, the J gene TRBJ2-4, with TRBD1 as a possible D gene (5 bases). Trimming took 5 bases from V and 10 from J, leaving 15 bases between them. From germline, CDR1 is SGHAT and CDR2 FQNNGV. The CDR3 extends over 13 amino acids. The CDR3 DNA is TGTGCCAGCAGCCGCCCCCCAGGGTATATTCAGTACTTC. This gives the protein CASSRPPGYIQYF.

Ten or more counts support this clonotype. The V gene is TRBV29-1, the J gene TRBJ1-1; a possible D gene is TRBD1 (6 bases). CDR3 length equals 14 residues. Per germline, CDR1 SQVTM and CDR2 ANQGSEA. V was cut by 4 bases and J by 1 base, with 13 bases left in between. CDR3 region: CSVARTARNTEAFF. The CDR3 region has the DNA TGCAGCGTTGCCCGGACAGCGAGGAACACTGAAGCTTTCTTT.

The table lists this clonotype with many counts. The chain links TRBV10-1 to TRBJ2-2; D possibly matches TRBD1 or TRBD2 (5 bases each). Germline V CDR1 and CDR2: WNHNN, SYGVQD (reference sequence). This CDR3 has 14 residues. V was trimmed by 2 bases and J by 4 bases, leaving 8 bases between them. CDR3 nucleotide sequence: TGCGCCAGCAGTGAGGGGACGGTCACCGGGGAGCTGTTTTTT. Translating gives CASSEGTVTGELFF.

This clonotype was detected many times. The chain uses TRBV12-3 or TRBV12-4 and TRBJ2-7; TRBD1 is a possible D gene (5 bases). V was clipped by 3 bases and J by 4 bases, with 13 bases between them. This CDR3 spans 14 amino acids. This CDR3 reads CASSFRQGDYEQYF. CDR3 DNA sequence: TGTGCCAGCAGTTTCCGGCAAGGGGATTACGAGCAGTACTTC.

V is TRBV24-1 and J is TRBJ1-5; possibly TRBD1 for D (5 bases). Trimming stripped 4 bases from V and 0 bases from J, with 12 bases between. Germline V gene lookup returns CDR1 KGHDR and CDR2 SFDVKD. The CDR3 length is 16 residues. This CDR3 is CATSDLTAYSNQPQHF. The CDR3 DNA follows: TGTGCCACCAGTGACCTGACAGCATATAGCAATCAGCCCCAGCATTTT.

In this sample, this clonotype turned up many times. The chain is built from TRBV27 and TRBJ1-1; D call uncertain. The CDR3 sequence is 14 residues long. CDR1 and CDR2 (germline): MNHEY, SMNVEV (reference sequence). The V gene lost 3 bases and the J gene lost 1 base, with 9 bases spanning the gap. CDR3 amino acids: CASSLYGTNTEAFF. CDR3 in DNA: TGTGCCAGCAGTTTGTACGGAACGAACACTGAAGCTTTCTTT.

This clonotype occurred many times. This chain connects TRBV30 to TRBJ1-1; D possibly corresponds to TRBD1 (6 bases). Per germline, CDR1 GTSNPN and CDR2 SVGIG (reference sequence). This CDR3 is 13 amino acids long. Trimming stripped 3 bases from V and 2 bases from J, with 10 bases between. The CDR3 region is CAWSLGTNTEAFF. The CDR3 DNA sequence: TGTGCCTGGAGCCTAGGGACAAACACTGAAGCTTTCTTT.

Many counts were recorded for this clonotype. This chain joins TRBV6-6 and TRBJ2-6; 9 nucleotides align to TRBD1. V was pared by 5 bases and J by 0 bases, with 11 bases of the junction left unmatched. Germline V lookup: CDR1 MNHNY, CDR2 SVGAGI (reference sequence). The CDR3 has 19 amino acids. The CDR3 sequence is CASSPLSGQGFSGANVLTF. In DNA, the CDR3 is TGTGCCAGCAGTCCCCTATCGGGACAGGGATTCTCTGGGGCCAACGTCCTGACTTTC.

This clonotype was seen ten or more times. The chain joins TRBV6-5 to TRBJ1-6, with D uncertain. The CDR3 runs to 13 residues. Looked up from germline, CDR1 is MNHEY and CDR2 is SVGAGI. V was pared by 8 bases and J by 6 bases, with 11 bases between. CDR3 in amino acids: CASRPSGNSPLHF. The CDR3 coding sequence is TGTGCCAGCCGACCTTCCGGTAATTCACCCCTCCACTTT.

The chain has TRBV6-5 and TRBJ2-7; D is undetermined. Germline V gene lookup returns CDR1 MNHEY and CDR2 SVGAGI. V dropped 4 bases and J dropped 0 bases, with 10 bases sitting between them. The CDR3 contains 14 residues. CDR3 residues: CASSLTPFSYEQYF. The CDR3, as DNA: TGTGCCAGCAGTTTGACGCCCTTCTCCTACGAGCAGTACTTC.

V is TRBV18 and J is TRBJ1-5; 7 nucleotides agree with TRBD1. The CDR3 covers 17 residues. V shed 6 bases and J 0 bases; nucleotides not matched to a gene: 11. The germline V gene has CDR1 KGHSH and CDR2 LQKENI. As DNA, the CDR3 is TGTGCCAGCTCCCCAGGGGCAGGGGGGAATAGCAATCAGCCCCAGCATTTT. It codes for CASSPGAGGNSNQPQHF.

This clonotype has a count of ten or more. The J gene is TRBJ2-5, the V gene TRBV7-9; TRBD1 matches at 9 bases. The junction had 9 bases not matched to a gene; V was cut back by 5 bases and J by 2 bases. CDR3 length: 16 amino acids. Germline V lookup: CDR1 SEHNR, CDR2 FQNEAQ (reference sequence). The CDR3 loop reads CASSAGTGHLQETQYF. CDR3 nucleotide sequence: TGTGCCAGCAGCGCCGGGACAGGGCACTTACAAGAGACCCAGTACTTC.

Ten or more counts support this clonotype. The genes are TRBV10-3 and TRBJ2-7; TRBD1 agrees at 9 bases. The CDR3 is 15 amino acids. V shed 7 bases and J 0 bases; nucleotides not matched to a gene: 7. CDR1 is ENHRY and CDR2 is SYGVKD in the germline V gene. The CDR3 DNA follows: TGTGCCATCACCAACGGACAGGGGAGCTCCTACGAGCAGTACTTC. It specifies CAITNGQGSSYEQYF.

The chain recombines TRBV27 with TRBJ2-7; TRBD1 agrees at 7 bases. Per germline, CDR1 MNHEY and CDR2 SMNVEV (reference sequence). The V gene end was trimmed by 6 bases and the J gene end by 2 bases; junction bases not matched to a gene: 7. The CDR3 contains 14 residues. The CDR3 sequence is CASRTRTGPYEQYF. Here the CDR3 DNA reads TGTGCCAGCAGAACCCGGACAGGACCCTACGAGCAGTACTTC.